The clone carrying this T cell receptor (beta chain) was counted a few times. Antigen specificity is unknown. From the RT-PCR reads, TCRdb called clonotypes with MiXCR, one entry per CDR3 protein. The table lists 250,000 to 350,000 distinct CDR3 sequences, around 22% of them singletons. The CDR3 covers 19 residues. V was clipped by 0 bases and J by 5 bases; unmatched bases: 18. Germline loops: CDR1 DFQATT, CDR2 SNEGSKA (reference sequence). The data stem from a study of response to subunit inactivated influenza vaccine. Study outcomes and limitations: Authors suggested few new T cells are recruited by each seasonal influenza vaccination.

This specimen was PBMCs from blood, taken 21 months after vaccination. This sequence was found in a man in his fifties or sixties who received an inactivated influenza vaccine. The chain employs TRBV20-1 and TRBJ2-5, with 10 positions matching TRBD2. The DNA of the CDR3 is TGCAGTGCTAGAGATTTGAGAGCGGGAGGGCTATGGGGTGGCGAGACCCAGTACTTC. It yields the protein CSARDLRAGGLWGGETQYF.